This passage covers 11 T cell receptor beta chains from one sample sequenced in a study of blood T cell repertoires in COVID-19. Measured with immunoSEQ multiplex PCR; TCRdb has only the in-frame clones, and not every one. This sample has around 250,000 clones, with around nine tenths found just once. Input material: PBMCs or T cells enriched from blood (not recorded which). The receptors originated from a woman between 50 and 59 years old who had recovered from COVID-19.

The chain uses TRBV10-1 and TRBJ1-1, with D unresolved. The CDR3 runs 13 residues. Trimming pared 4 bases from V and 5 bases from J, leaving 11 bases between. The germline V gene encodes CDR1 WNHNN and CDR2 SYGVQD (reference sequence). CDR3 amino acids: CASSARGYTEAFF. The CDR3 DNA is TGCGCCAGCAGTGCAAGAGGGTATACTGAAGCTTTCTTT.

The chain is built from TRBV3-1 (or the pseudogene TRBV3-2) and TRBJ1-3; a possible D gene is TRBD1 (6 bases). V was pared by 3 bases and J by 0 bases, with 12 bases between. Germline V gives CDR1 LGHDT, CDR2 YNNKEL (reference sequence). CDR3 size: 16 residues. As DNA, the CDR3 is TGTGCCAGCAGCCATCCCACAGGGTCCTCTGGAAACACCATATATTTT. Residues: CASSHPTGSSGNTIYF.

V and J are TRBV10-3 and TRBJ2-1; TRBD1 is a possible D gene (6 bases). The CDR3 has 13 residues. Trimming stripped 4 bases from V and 10 bases from J, with 14 bases between. Germline V gene lookup returns CDR1 ENHRY and CDR2 SYGVKD. The CDR3 DNA reads TGTGCCATCAGTGGGACAGAATCTACGGAGCAGTTCTTC. Translation gives CAISGTESTEQFF.

The V gene is TRBV4-3, the J gene TRBJ2-1, with 12 bases lining up with TRBD2. Germline CDR1 reads LGHNA; CDR2 reads YSLEER. After removal of 4 bases from V and 6 bases from J, the junction contained 10 bases not matched to a gene. The CDR3 is 17 amino acids. As DNA, the CDR3 is TGCGCCAGCAGCCGAGACCCGACTAGCGGGAGCGGCAATGAGCAGTTCTTC. This sequence encodes CASSRDPTSGSGNEQFF.

The chain has TRBV18 and TRBJ2-1, with no clear D. V was cut by 4 bases and J by 3 bases, with 10 bases left in between. From germline, CDR1 is KGHSH and CDR2 LQKENI. CDR3 length: 14 residues. The CDR3 spells CASSLQVSYNEQFF. For the CDR3, the DNA is TGTGCCAGCTCACTTCAGGTGAGCTACAATGAGCAGTTCTTC.

The chain has TRBV19 and TRBJ2-4; D is possibly TRBD1 (5 bases). The CDR3 covers 14 residues. V gave up 5 bases and J gave up 2 bases, with 10 bases separating them. CDR1 and CDR2 (germline): LNHDA, SQIVND (reference sequence). CDR3 DNA: TGTGCCAGTAGTTCCCAGGGCACCAAAAACATTCAGTACTTC. This codes for CASSSQGTKNIQYF. The whole variable domain, remainder taken from reference TRBV19 and TRBJ2-4, is DGGITQSPKYLFRKEGQNVTLSCEQNLNHDAMYWYRQDPGQGLRLIYYSQIVNDFQKGDIAEGYSVSREKKESFPLTVTSAQKNPTAFYLCASSSQGTKNIQYFGAGTRLSVL.

The chain is built from TRBV5-1 and TRBJ1-2, with 7 positions matching TRBD1. Germline CDR1 reads SGHRS; CDR2 reads YFSETQ. This CDR3 is built from 13 residues. Trimming removed 3 bases from V and 8 bases from J; junction bases left unmatched: 7. Written as DNA, the CDR3 is TGCGCCAGCAGCTCACAGGGGACGCGGGGCTACACCTTC. Amino acids: CASSSQGTRGYTF.

J is TRBJ1-1 and V is TRBV7-8; tentative D call: TRBD1 (5 bases). The germline CDR1 and CDR2 sequences are SGHVS and FQNEAQ. CDR3 length equals 17 residues. Trimming left V 1 base short and J 6 bases short, with 21 bases between. Written as DNA, the CDR3 is TGTGCCAGCAGCTTAGATGACCCCTTCCCCGGCAGGGCTGAAGCTTTCTTT. Translating gives CASSLDDPFPGRAEAFF. The full variable domain, in which reference TRBV7-8 and TRBJ1-1 provide the parts outside the CDR3, is GAGVSQSPRYKVAKRGQDVALRCDPISGHVSLFWYQQALGQGPEFLTYFQNEAQLDKSGLPSDRFFAERPEGSVSTLKIQRTQQEDSAVYLCASSLDDPFPGRAEAFFGQGTRLTVV.

This clone has only one observation. The gene calls are TRBV27 and TRBJ1-3, with D perhaps matching TRBD1 (6 bases). Trimming left V 8 bases short and J 0 bases short, with 29 bases between. CDR3 length: 20 amino acids. Germline CDR1 reads MNHEY; CDR2 reads SMNVEV (reference sequence). For the CDR3, the DNA is TGTGCCAGCCGACAGGACCGTATCTTGAACCACACTTGCTCTGGAAACACCATATATTTT. Translating it yields CASRQDRILNHTCSGNTIYF.

The chain carries TRBV7-2 and TRBJ2-3; 12 nucleotides line up with TRBD2. This CDR3 contains 17 residues. Trimming cost V 5 bases and J 2 bases; bases outside gene matches: 8. Germline V gene data show CDR1 as SGHTA and CDR2 as FQGNSA. DNA for the CDR3: TGTGCCAGCAGCGTGGGACTAGCGGGCCGCTCCACAGATACGCAGTATTTT. Translated: CASSVGLAGRSTDTQYF. The full variable domain, completed using reference TRBV7-2 and TRBJ2-3, is GAGVSQSPSNKVTEKGKDVELRCDPISGHTALYWYRQSLGQGLEFLIYFQGNSAPDKSGLPSDRFSAERTGGSVSTLTIQRTQQEDSAVYLCASSVGLAGRSTDTQYFGPGTRLTVL.

This chain uses TRBV5-1 with TRBJ1-1; TRBD1 matches at 12 bases. Germline V gene lookup returns CDR1 SGHRS and CDR2 YFSETQ. The CDR3 totals 15 residues. The junction had 4 bases not matched to a gene; V was cut back by 3 bases and J by 4 bases. CDR3 DNA sequence: TGCGCCAGCAGCTCGGGACAGGGGGCGAGCACTGAAGCTTTCTTT. Translated, it gives CASSSGQGASTEAFF.